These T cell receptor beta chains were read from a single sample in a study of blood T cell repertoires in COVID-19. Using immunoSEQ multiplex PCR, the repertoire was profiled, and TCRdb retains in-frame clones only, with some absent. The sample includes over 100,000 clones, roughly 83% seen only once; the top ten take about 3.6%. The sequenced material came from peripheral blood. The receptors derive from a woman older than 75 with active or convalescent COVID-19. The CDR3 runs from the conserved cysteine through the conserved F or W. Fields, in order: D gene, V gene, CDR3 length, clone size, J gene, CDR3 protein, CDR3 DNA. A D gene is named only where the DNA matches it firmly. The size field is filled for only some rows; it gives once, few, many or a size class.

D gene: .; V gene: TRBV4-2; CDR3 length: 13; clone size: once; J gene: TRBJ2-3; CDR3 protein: CASSQDLTDTQYF; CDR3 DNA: TGTGCCAGCAGCCAAGACCTAACAGATACGCAGTATTTT
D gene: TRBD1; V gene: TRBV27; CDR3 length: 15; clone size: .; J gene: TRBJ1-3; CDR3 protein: CASSIDRAGGNTIYF; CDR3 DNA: TGTGCCAGCAGCATAGACAGGGCTGGAGGAAACACCATATATTTT
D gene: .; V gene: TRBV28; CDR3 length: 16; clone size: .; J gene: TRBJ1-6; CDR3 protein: CASSLSAYSYNSPLHF; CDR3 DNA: TGTGCCAGCAGTTTAAGTGCCTACTCCTATAATTCACCCCTCCACTTT
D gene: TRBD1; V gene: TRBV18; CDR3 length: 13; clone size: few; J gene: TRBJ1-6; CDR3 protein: CASSPTGDPPLHF; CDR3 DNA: TGTGCCAGCTCACCCACAGGGGACCCACCCCTCCACTTT
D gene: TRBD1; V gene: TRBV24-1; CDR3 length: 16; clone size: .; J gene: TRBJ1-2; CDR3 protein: CATSEGGGPLSYGYTF; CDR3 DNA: TGTGCCACCAGTGAAGGGGGCGGACCCCTTTCGTATGGCTACACCTTC
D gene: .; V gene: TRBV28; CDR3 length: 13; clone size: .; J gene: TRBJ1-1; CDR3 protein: CASSEVLNTEAFF; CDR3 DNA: TGTGCCAGCAGTGAGGTATTGAACACTGAAGCTTTCTTT
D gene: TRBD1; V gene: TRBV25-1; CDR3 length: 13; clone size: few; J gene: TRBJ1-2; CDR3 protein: CASSERQGVGYTF; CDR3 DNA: TGTGCCAGCAGTGAAAGGCAGGGGGTAGGCTACACCTTC
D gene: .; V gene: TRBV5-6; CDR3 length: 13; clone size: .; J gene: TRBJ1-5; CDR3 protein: CASSLSANQPQHF; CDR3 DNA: TGTGCCAGCAGCTTGTCTGCGAATCAGCCCCAGCATTTT
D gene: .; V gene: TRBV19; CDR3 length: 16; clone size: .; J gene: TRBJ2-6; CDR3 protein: CASSIPGWAGANVLTF; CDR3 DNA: TGTGCCAGTAGTATCCCAGGGTGGGCTGGGGCCAACGTCCTGACTTTC
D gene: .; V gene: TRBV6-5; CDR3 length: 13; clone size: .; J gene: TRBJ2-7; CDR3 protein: CASSHTGGYEQYF; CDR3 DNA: TGTGCCAGCAGCCACACCGGCGGGTACGAGCAGTACTTC